The 21 T cell receptor beta chains below all came from one sample that was sequenced in a study of T cell responses to AZD1222 COVID-19 vaccine. The protocol was immunoSEQ multiplex PCR, while the TCRdb copy is restricted to in-frame clones and leaves out a portion. The data show some 130,000 clones, around 90% seen once. Here the sequenced sample was peripheral blood, taken on day 0 of AZD1222 vaccination. The receptor source for this set is an adult in good health.

This chain connects TRBV30 to TRBJ1-1, with 7 bases identical to TRBD1. CDR3 length: 12 amino acids. CDR1 GTSNPN and CDR2 SVGIG come from the germline V gene (reference sequence). Germline trimming cut 0 bases from V and 11 bases from J; bases unmatched to any gene: 6. The DNA of the CDR3 is TGTGCCTGGAGTGTGAAGGGGGCCGGTGCTTTCTTT. Encoded protein: CAWSVKGAGAFF.

The rearrangement joins TRBV6-6 to TRBJ1-2, with D perhaps TRBD1 (6 bases). Deletions cut 6 bases from V and 7 bases from J, with 12 bases between. The CDR3 is 12 residues long. Germline V gene lookup returns CDR1 MNHNY and CDR2 SVGAGI (reference sequence). The CDR3 spells CASSNREGGYTF. The CDR3 DNA sequence: TGTGCCAGCAGCAACAGGGAGGGTGGCTACACCTTC.

The V call is TRBV6-5, the J call TRBJ2-1, with D tentatively TRBD2 (5 bases). Germline values: CDR1 MNHEY, CDR2 SVGAGI. The CDR3 contains 13 residues. V was trimmed by 0 bases and J by 10 bases, leaving 10 bases between them. DNA for the CDR3: TGTGCCAGCAGTTACTCGAGGGTTGGGGAGCAGTTCTTC. It codes for CASSYSRVGEQFF.

This rearrangement joins TRBV10-3 to TRBJ2-7, with TRBD1 as a possible D gene (7 bases). V was pared by 5 bases and J by 4 bases, with 12 bases between. This CDR3 has 13 amino acids. The germline CDR1 and CDR2 sequences are ENHRY and SYGVKD. The CDR3 nucleotides are TGTGCCATCAGTTGGACAGGAGGGTACGAGCAGTACTTC. Its protein product is CAISWTGGYEQYF.

This rearrangement joins TRBV11-1 to TRBJ1-2; TRBD1 might be the D (5 bases). CDR3 size: 14 residues. Trimming took off 4 bases at V and 1 base at J, with 10 bases between the two ends. The germline V gene has CDR1 SGHAT and CDR2 FQDESV (reference sequence). CDR3 in DNA: TGTGCCAGCAGCTCCCGGGACCGTAACTATGGCTACACCTTC. Encoded protein: CASSSRDRNYGYTF.

This chain connects TRBV2 to TRBJ2-1; 12 positions agree with TRBD2. The CDR3 runs to 14 residues. Germline V gives CDR1 SNHLY, CDR2 FYNNEI. The trim removed 5 bases at V and 7 bases at J, leaving 3 bases unmatched. The CDR3 sequence is CASSKTSGGNEQFF. CDR3 DNA sequence: TGTGCCAGCAGTAAGACTAGCGGGGGTAATGAGCAGTTCTTC. Full variable domain (remainder filled in from reference TRBV2 and TRBJ2-1): EPEVTQTPSHQVTQMGQEVILRCVPISNHLYFYWYRQILGQKVEFLVSFYNNEISEKSEIFDDQFSVERPDGSNFTLKIRSTKLEDSAMYFCASSKTSGGNEQFFGPGTRLTVL.

As regards this clone: This CDR3 fails to terminate in the conserved phenylalanine or tryptophan, so it likely reflects a read error. Because the CDR3's place on the DNA is in doubt, the DNA is left out and the CDR3 is given as listed by TCRdb. The chain combines TRBV6-4 with TRBJ1-3; the table names TRBD1, a call not compared with the DNA. Germline lookup yields CDR1 MRHNA and CDR2 SNTAGT. From its first to its last residue, the CDR3 has 13 amino acids. The CDR3 sequence is CATDYQNRDLIFI.

The chain has TRBV5-6 and TRBJ2-1; D is possibly TRBD1 or TRBD2 (5 bases each). V lost 3 bases to trimming and J lost 8 bases, with 18 bases between them. Germline lookup yields CDR1 SGHDT and CDR2 YYEEEE. CDR3 length: 15 amino acids. Here the CDR3 DNA reads TGTGCCAGCAGCTCTCTAAGGGGCCCCGGGGATGAGCAGTTCTTC. This translates into CASSSLRGPGDEQFF.

The V and J genes are TRBV5-3 and TRBJ2-1; no clear D. TRBV5-3 is an ORF for which the function is uncertain. The CDR3 runs to 13 residues. V was cut by 1 base and J by 9 bases, with 11 bases left in between. The CDR3: CARSLRTPREQFF. The DNA of the CDR3 is TGTGCCAGAAGCTTGAGGACCCCCCGTGAGCAGTTCTTC.

The chain recombines TRBV5-8 with TRBJ1-5; D gene uncertain. CDR3 size: 13 residues. The germline V gene has CDR1 SGHTS and CDR2 YDEGEE. With 0 bases removed from V and 7 bases from J, the gap between germline ends came to 8 bases. In nucleotides, the CDR3 is TGTGCCAGCAGCTTGGGTGCCGGGCAGCCCCAGCATTTT. Its protein product is CASSLGAGQPQHF.

J is TRBJ2-5 and V is TRBV30, with 8 bases identical to TRBD2. Germline V lookup: CDR1 GTSNPN, CDR2 SVGIG (reference sequence). Unmatched junction bases numbered 4, after V lost 5 bases and J lost 5 bases. This CDR3 has 12 residues. The CDR3 loop reads CAWGAGGETQYF. The CDR3 DNA sequence: TGTGCCTGGGGGGCGGGAGGTGAGACCCAGTACTTC.

This chain uses TRBV7-9 with TRBJ2-6; no definite D call. With 5 bases removed from V and 0 bases from J, the gap between germline ends came to 17 bases. Germline-derived CDR1 and CDR2 are SEHNR and FQNEAQ (reference sequence). CDR3 length equals 18 residues. CDR3: CASSPENTRSSGANVLTF. CDR3 DNA: TGTGCCAGCAGCCCCGAGAATACACGGAGCTCTGGGGCCAACGTCCTGACTTTC.

This chain uses TRBV7-5 with TRBJ1-4; the D call of TRBD1 is as the table states it, not checked on the DNA. TRBV7-5 is a known pseudogene. The CDR3 runs 16 residues. The CDR3 DNA reads as TGTGCCAGAAGCCCACCTTGGACAGGGAATAATGAAAAACTGTTTTTT. Encoded protein: CARSPPWTGNNEKLFF.

The chain carries TRBV11-1 and TRBJ1-1, with 8 bases fitting TRBD1. This CDR3 has 14 amino acids. The trim removed 2 bases at V and 8 bases at J, leaving 7 bases unmatched. Germline CDR1 reads SGHAT; CDR2 reads FQDESV (reference sequence). CDR3 bases: TGTGCCAGCAGCTTACAGGGGGCGCCCGGCGAAGCTTTCTTT. Translated: CASSLQGAPGEAFF. Using reference TRBV11-1 and TRBJ1-1 for the parts outside the CDR3, the full variable domain is EAEVAQSPRYKITEKSQAVAFWCDPISGHATLYWYRQILGQGPELLVQFQDESVVDDSQLPKDRFSAERLKGVDSTLKIQPAELGDSAMYLCASSLQGAPGEAFFGQGTRLTVV.

This clone has only one observation. This chain joins TRBV7-6 and TRBJ2-3; unclear D gene. CDR1 and CDR2 (germline): SGHVS, FNYEAQ. This CDR3 is 17 amino acids long. V lost 1 base to trimming and J lost 0 bases, with 14 bases between them. Here the CDR3 reads CASSLGGSSPSTDTQYF. CDR3 bases: TGTGCCAGCAGCTTAGGTGGCTCGAGTCCTAGCACAGATACGCAGTATTTT.

The rearrangement uses TRBV19 and TRBJ1-1; D may be TRBD1 (6 bases). V gave up 1 base and J gave up 2 bases, with 8 bases separating them. The CDR3 is 14 amino acids. CDR1 is LNHDA, CDR2 SQIVND, per germline (reference sequence). The CDR3: CASSIGTANTEAFF. CDR3 DNA: TGTGCCAGTAGTATAGGGACAGCAAACACTGAAGCTTTCTTT. Full variable domain (missing parts from reference TRBV19 and TRBJ1-1): DGGITQSPKYLFRKEGQNVTLSCEQNLNHDAMYWYRQDPGQGLRLIYYSQIVNDFQKGDIAEGYSVSREKKESFPLTVTSAQKNPTAFYLCASSIGTANTEAFFGQGTRLTVV.

The J gene is TRBJ2-7, the V gene TRBV5-1; D uncertain. This CDR3 is built from 14 residues. V was clipped by 0 bases and J by 2 bases, with 9 bases between them. Germline-derived CDR1 and CDR2 are SGHRS and YFSETQ. CDR3 residues: CASSLEVGTYEQYF. The CDR3 DNA reads TGCGCCAGCAGCTTGGAGGTGGGAACCTACGAGCAGTACTTC.

The chain links TRBV6-5 to TRBJ2-1, with D unresolved. Germline V CDR1 and CDR2: MNHEY, SVGAGI. The CDR3 contains 12 residues. V lost 4 bases to trimming and J lost 6 bases, with 7 bases between them. CDR3 nucleotide sequence: TGTGCCAGCAGTTCCCCTGGCAATGAGCAGTTCTTC. It encodes CASSSPGNEQFF.

The chain is built from TRBV20-1 and TRBJ2-7; D is unresolved. CDR3 length: 12 amino acids. Germline V lookup: CDR1 DFQATT, CDR2 SNEGSKA (reference sequence). V lost 3 bases and J lost 1, with 7 bases in between. CDR3 sequence: CSASDGSYEQYF. The CDR3 nucleotides are TGCAGTGCTAGTGACGGGTCCTACGAGCAGTACTTC.

The chain recombines TRBV7-2 with TRBJ2-5, with 9 bases that match TRBD2. This CDR3 contains 17 residues. With V trimmed by 2 bases and J by 2 bases, 9 bases remained unmatched. Germline V gives CDR1 SGHTA, CDR2 FQGNSA. Written as DNA, the CDR3 is TGTGCCAGCAGCTTACGGTCGACTAGCGGTAATCAAGAGACCCAGTACTTC. It translates to CASSLRSTSGNQETQYF.

CDR3 sequence reads: CASSLPREELYF. Written as DNA, the CDR3 is TGCGCCAGCAGCTTGCCCCGAGAAGAGTTGTATTTT. The rearrangement links TRBV5-1 to TRBJ2-3; D gene ambiguous. The length of the CDR3 is 12 residues. Germline loops: CDR1 SGHRS, CDR2 YFSETQ. V lost 1 base to trimming and J lost 14 bases, with 14 bases between them.